This T cell receptor (beta chain) came from a study of blood T cell repertoires in COVID-19. At the level of the study: T cells, B-cell-depleted T cells, or PBMCs supplied cDNA or gDNA.

The trim removed 0 bases at V and 3 bases at J, leaving 0 bases unmatched. This CDR3 comprises 14 residues. CDR1 is SGHNT and CDR2 is YYREEE in the germline V gene (reference sequence). Per the authors' pipeline: Using reference gene primer amplification, nucleated cell counts were estimated. The repertoire was sequenced with immunoSEQ multiplex PCR; TCRdb's copy has only in-frame clones and lacks some. That table furnishes V, J and clone size, whereas the DNA furnished D and trimming. The data contain approximately 290,000 clones, about 85% of them singletons. This clone was recorded only once. The rearrangement uses TRBV5-4 and TRBJ2-1, with 7 positions matching TRBD2. The clonotype comes from a human donor with COVID-19, enrolled during active disease. The donor label of this sample is uncertain. Material: peripheral blood. CDR3 protein: CASSLGDYYNEQFF. The CDR3 DNA sequence: TGTGCCAGCAGCTTGGGGGACTACTACAATGAGCAGTTCTTC.